Sequencing of this T cell receptor beta chain was carried out in a study of shared clonotypes between healthy human individuals. Study findings and constraints: Naive CD4 clonotypes were shared across a few donors at about 5.2%.

Using approximately 190 ng DNA, around 30,000 T cell genomes, the sorted-subset replicate PCRs were run. Original processing methods: Junction-only immunoSEQ data arrived without quality scores, meaning filtering differed. Repertoires were generated with immunoSEQ multiplex PCR, while TCRdb's copy carries only in-frame clones and drops some. V and J calls and clone size are those listed in that table; D and trimming were worked out from the DNA. The repertoire holds approximately 2.1 million clones, with 80% to 95% as singletons. V lost 5 bases to trimming and J lost 5 bases, with 15 bases between them. Germline V lookup: CDR1 MGHDK, CDR2 SYGVNS. This CDR3 is 14 amino acids long. To note about this clone: Antigen unknown.

Specimen: naive CD4+ T cells from PBMCs. The subset here: CD45RA+ positively selected. The TCR originated in a man younger than 35 in good health. Some clones in this sample may be carry-over from other donors' samples. The chain employs TRBV25-1 and TRBJ2-5; TRBD2 is a possible D gene (6 bases). DNA of the CDR3: TGTGCCAGCAGTCTTGGAGGGTCCACGGAGACCCAGTACTTC. This sequence encodes CASSLGGSTETQYF.